The sequence of this T cell receptor beta chain was determined in a study of human T cells and chemical hapten exposure listed by TCRdb under 2021. Looking at the study overall: For sensitization, 2% DPC in acetone was applied to an approximately 2 cm by approximately 2 cm area of upper inner arm skin. Patch testing was done on the upper back using Finn chambers containing 0.01% DPC, and results were scored after 6 days according to International Contact Dermatitis Research Group standards. Throughout the study period of around 25 weeks, patients also received therapeutic DPC doses to the scalp every week. For TCR sequencing, blood came from 25 to 35 alopecia patients at anywhere from one to four time points (pre-sensitization, 2, 6 and 24 weeks). Blood samples were taken from patients before sensitization (week 0) and at 2, 6 and about 24 weeks after DPC sensitization. Libraries were pooled for sequencing, and variation in per-sample TCR yields was attributed mainly to small differences in library volumes within the pool. The study tracked peripheral blood TCR repertoire changes in vivo during primary and secondary sensitization to the hapten diphenylcyclopropenone (DPC) in alopecia patients. Most of the patients in the cohort were female, and the cohort covered alopecia areata with under or over 50% scalp involvement, alopecia totalis and alopecia universalis. General findings and caveats noted by the study authors: After repeated subsampling, the strength of the expansion versus patch-test correlation and the threshold at which it became significant changed. Compared with pre-sensitization or healthy control sets, expanded TCRs formed significantly more large CDR3 similarity clusters, which is consistent with antigen-driven responses. No change with DPC sensitization was found in the number of TCRs above 1 in 1000 frequency, and no evidence of global repertoire structure alterations was found. Because all patients had alopecia, a presumed autoimmune disease, the immune response of the patients might differ from that of healthy individuals. Patch test score was positively correlated with the number of PT1 expanded TCRs, with significance at thresholds 8, 16 and 32 but not at 4.

A word on this clonotype: The antigen it binds to is not known. Per-base qualities were not stored, and no clone one base away is much larger.

The CDR3 spans 14 residues, from the cysteine through the phenylalanine. Only CDR3 DNA remains: 42 bases, in frame from the first base. CDR1 and CDR2 (SQVTM, ANQGSEA) derive from the germline V gene. V is clipped by 5 bases and J by 3 bases, and the sequence between their germline boundaries is 15 bases long. Taken with the paper, the label for time point translates to: patch test 2, 6 weeks after DPC sensitization. Per the publication, the treatment or condition label means: therapeutic diphenylcyclopropenone sensitization with weekly scalp DPC. At every patch-test visit, the blood draw took place before the patch test was put on. To be eligible, patients had to be aged 18 to 70, diagnosed with alopecia and judged suitable for DPC therapy, while pregnant patients were excluded. Unfractionated whole blood was collected in Tempus Blood RNA tubes, and total RNA was extracted from that blood. Receptor amplification or capture employed RACE. TCRdb records NextSeq 500 as the sequencer. During library preparation, unique molecular identifiers were attached to individual cDNA molecules so that TCRs could be counted quantitatively and reproducibly. Both TCR alpha and TCR beta chains were sequenced from each blood RNA sample. On the study's bioinformatics: Samples had a median of around 92,000 TCRs, with a range from about 23,224 to 690,600. V, J and CDR3 annotation of the TCR reads was carried out using the Decombinator software suite. Every sample was subsampled to the same number of TCRs (28,000) for the PS versus PT1 abundance plots. TCRs were defined as expanded if absent before sensitization and observed at least eight times at the 2-week time point. TCRdb ran its own pipeline on the public reads, namely fastp trimming at Q25 and MiXCR clone calling, and kept in-frame beta chains. Rows are combined by CDR3 protein, so each entry shows the most common genes and DNA. Here the V and J calls rest on TCRdb's processing, not on the authors' analysis. The sample includes more than 75,000 distinct CDR3 sequences, with about 9.4% observed a single time. The ten largest account for about 2.5% of the sample.

The chain is assembled from TRBV29-1 and TRBJ2-3; perhaps TRBD1 is the D gene, with 6 bases matching. This sequence was found in a woman aged 30 to 39 with alopecia areata. Some clones in this sample may be carry-over from other donors' samples. This specimen consisted of whole blood, obtained in connection with sensitization to the hapten diphenylcyclopropenone (DPC). In nucleotides, the sequence is TGCAGCGTTCCTCTGGGGGCAGTGACAGATACGCAGTATTTT. Its amino acids are CSVPLGAVTDTQYF.